This record looks at one T cell receptor (beta chain) sequence and its context. Its antigen is still unknown. Those patients with uncontrolled infection, other autoimmune disease, pregnancy or lactation were excluded. This record belongs to a study of T cells in Graves' hyperthyroidism and ophthalmopathy. Study-wide results and limits: The model foresaw ophthalmopathy a median around 6 months prior to onset. Through a model of 13 V-J features, ophthalmopathy was separated from stable hyperthyroidism. Researchers found most expanded thyroid clonotypes above 0.001 in blood as well.

Trimming cost V 6 bases and J 0 bases; bases outside gene matches: 4. Germline loops: CDR1 ENHRY, CDR2 SYGVKD. The CDR3 sequence is 14 residues long. From RNA transcripts, TCR beta CDR3 regions were amplified. First-round RT-PCR of the TCR CDR3 relied on the HTBI primer set. Via MiXCR, TCRdb re-called the multiplex PCR reads, giving one row per CDR3 protein. The table lists hundreds of thousands of distinct CDR3 sequences, just under 45% of them singletons. The sequence derives from an adult man with Graves' disease, either hyperthyroidism or ophthalmopathy (not recorded which). The sample taken for sequencing was peripheral blood or thyroid tissue (not recorded which). The V and J genes are TRBV10-3 and TRBJ1-2; 7 nucleotides agree with TRBD1. The CDR3: CAIRGTVPNYGYTF. The CDR3 coding sequence is TGTGCCATCAGGGGGACAGTTCCTAACTATGGCTACACCTTC.